This T cell receptor beta chain was captured in a study of shared clonotypes between healthy human individuals. CDR1 and CDR2 from the germline V gene are SGHRS and YFSETQ. V was pared by 0 bases and J by 5 bases, with 8 bases between. The CDR3 extends over 13 amino acids. Turning to this clone: The same CDR3 also results from other DNA sequences found in this sample.

Here immunoSEQ multiplex PCR was the method, and the copy in TCRdb shows in-frame clones only, minus some. This sample carries millions of clones, less than 95% of them seen once, and the ten largest clones take about 1.1%. Naive-designated CD8 cells lacked CD45RO, were positively enriched for CCR7, and omitted terminally differentiated effector memory CD45RA+ cells. Sequencing input: naive CD8+ T cells sorted from blood. The clonotype comes from a man between 18 and 35 years old in good health. V gene TRBV5-1 combines with J gene TRBJ1-1, with D possibly matching TRBD1 (6 bases). The CDR3 loop is CASSLEGGTEAFF. CDR3 DNA: TGCGCCAGCAGCTTGGAGGGGGGAACTGAAGCTTTCTTT.